The present T cell receptor (beta chain) was sequenced within a study of human T cells and chemical hapten exposure. The study's findings and limits: With DPC sensitization, TCRs exceeding 1 in 1000 frequency showed no change.

Unfractionated whole blood yielded total RNA. The library labeled individual cDNA molecules by adding unique molecular identifiers to them. Methods used by the authors: Sampled TCR counts reached a median of roughly 90,000 per sample, with values ranging from about 23,224 to 700,000. TCRdb reprocessed the 5' RACE reads with MiXCR, giving one entry per CDR3 protein. The V and J calls were not made by the authors but by TCRdb's processing. This sample has 110,000 or so distinct CDR3 sequences, with around a fifth found just once. CDR1 is MDHEN and CDR2 is SYDVKM in the germline V gene. This CDR3 contains 12 residues. Trimming took 7 bases from V and 8 from J, leaving 12 bases between them. Turning to this clonotype: What it recognizes is unknown.

This TCR came from a human donor in good health. This chain links TRBV28 with TRBJ2-4; the D gene is possibly TRBD2 (5 bases). CDR3 sequence (DNA): TGTGCCAGCACCCCGGACGGGGACATTCAGTACTTC. Encoded protein: CASTPDGDIQYF.